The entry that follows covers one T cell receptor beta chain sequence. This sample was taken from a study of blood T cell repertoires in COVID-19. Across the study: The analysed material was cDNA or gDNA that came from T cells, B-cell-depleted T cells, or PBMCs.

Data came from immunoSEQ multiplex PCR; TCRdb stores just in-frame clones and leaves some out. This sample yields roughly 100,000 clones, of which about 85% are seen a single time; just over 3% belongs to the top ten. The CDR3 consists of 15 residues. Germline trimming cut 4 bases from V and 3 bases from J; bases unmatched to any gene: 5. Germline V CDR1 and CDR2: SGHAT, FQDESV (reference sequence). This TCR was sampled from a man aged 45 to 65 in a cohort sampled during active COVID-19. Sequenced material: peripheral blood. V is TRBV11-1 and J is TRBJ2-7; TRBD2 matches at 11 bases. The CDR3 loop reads CASSSSGGTGYEQYF. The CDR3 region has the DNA TGTGCCAGCAGCTCTAGCGGGGGGACGGGCTACGAGCAGTACTTC.